The 17 T cell receptor beta chains below were found in one sample sequenced in a study of T cell repertoires in cytomegalovirus infection (dated by TCRdb to the late 2010s). No antigen has been identified for these receptors. The sample was run on an Illumina HiSeq 1500. Clones were called with MiXCR by TCRdb after fastp trimmed the public reads at Q25, and only in-frame beta chains were retained. Rows matching on CDR3 protein sequence are summarized as one entry with the most common DNA and genes. Here the sample has 40,000 to 50,000 distinct CDR3 sequences; 20% to 25% occur a single time. The ten largest make up around 20% of the sample. The sample comprised PBMCs, sequenced either directly or after in vitro stimulation (not recorded which). The receptor set was obtained from a human donor in good health (CMV status not recorded). Some clones in this sample may be carry-over from other donors' samples.

The genes are TRBV2 and TRBJ1-3; TRBD1 might be the D (6 bases). Per germline, CDR1 SNHLY and CDR2 FYNNEI. CDR3 length equals 16 residues. Trimming took off 3 bases at V and 0 bases at J, with 12 bases between the two ends. The CDR3 nucleotides read TGTGCCAGCAGTGAGGAGAGGGGGTTCTCTGGAAACACCATATATTTT. Translation: CASSEERGFSGNTIYF.

This clonotype was detected only a few times. V usage is TRBV29-1 and J usage is TRBJ2-4; 7 bases fit TRBD2. V was clipped by 1 base and J by 3 bases; unmatched bases: 0. In germline, CDR1 is SQVTM, CDR2 ANQGSEA. There are 13 residues in the CDR3. The CDR3 DNA sequence: TGCAGCGTTGAAGGCGGGGGCAAAAACATTCAGTACTTC. Its translation: CSVEGGGKNIQYF.

This clonotype was seen only a few times. The chain uses TRBV12-3 or TRBV12-4 and TRBJ2-1, with TRBD2 identical over 10 bases. This CDR3 comprises 18 residues. Trimming at V came to 6 bases and at J to 0 bases, leaving 11 bases not matched to a gene. CDR3 DNA sequence: TGTGCCAGCAGGAAGGCGAGCGGGGGGGGGAGCTCCTACAATGAGCAGTTCTTC. Translating it yields CASRKASGGGSSYNEQFF.

The chain joins TRBV15 to TRBJ2-7; unclear D gene. Germline V lookup: CDR1 LNHNV, CDR2 YYDKDF (reference sequence). The length of the CDR3 is 13 residues. The V end lost 1 base, the J end lost 1 base, and 5 bases lay between the germline ends. Here the CDR3 DNA reads TGTGCCACCAGCAGAGGGGGATCCTACGAGCAGTACTTC. Protein sequence: CATSRGGSYEQYF.

This clonotype was seen repeatedly, ten times or more. The rearrangement uses TRBV12-3 or TRBV12-4 and TRBJ2-6; D unresolved. The CDR3 runs to 13 residues. Trimming removed 7 bases from V and 3 bases from J, with 7 bases in between. CDR3 amino acids: CASNSHGANVLTF. The CDR3 region has the DNA TGTGCCAGCAACTCCCATGGGGCCAACGTCCTGACTTTC.

By sample share, this clonotype is medium-sized. CDR3 bases: TGCAGCGTTGGGATAGCGGACTACAATGAGCAGTTCTTC. Its protein product is CSVGIADYNEQFF. The chain uses TRBV29-1 and TRBJ2-1; tentatively, D is TRBD2 (6 bases). The CDR3 consists of 13 residues. The V gene's germline CDR1 is SQVTM and CDR2 ANQGSEA. V shed 4 bases and J shed 3 bases, with 10 bases lying between them.

The chain recombines TRBV2 with TRBJ2-1, with D tentatively TRBD2 (5 bases). CDR1 is SNHLY and CDR2 is FYNNEI in the germline V gene. The CDR3 has 15 amino acids. The V end was cut by 2 bases, the J end by 8 bases, with 16 bases between. The CDR3 protein is CASSERMSGGDEQFF. Written as DNA, the CDR3 is TGTGCCAGCAGTGAACGGATGAGCGGAGGCGATGAGCAGTTCTTC.

This clonotype was counted many times. The chain recombines TRBV7-8 with TRBJ2-1; 9 nucleotides agree with TRBD1. This CDR3 is 12 amino acids long. Germline V CDR1 and CDR2: SGHVS, FQNEAQ. V dropped 8 bases and J dropped 8; count of bases not matched to a gene: 4. CDR3 DNA: TGTGCCAGCCGGGACAGGGCAGATGAGCAGTTCTTC. It specifies CASRDRADEQFF. The full variable domain, rest sourced from reference TRBV7-8 and TRBJ2-1, is GAGVSQSPRYKVAKRGQDVALRCDPISGHVSLFWYQQALGQGPEFLTYFQNEAQLDKSGLPSDRFFAERPEGSVSTLKIQRTQQEDSAVYLCASRDRADEQFFGPGTRLTVL.

This clonotype was picked up many times. The chain joins TRBV7-9 to TRBJ2-1, with 9 bases that match TRBD2. This CDR3 contains 15 residues. Germline trimming cut 6 bases from V and 10 bases from J; bases unmatched to any gene: 13. The germline V gene encodes CDR1 SEHNR and CDR2 FQNEAQ (reference sequence). CDR3 sequence: CASRASGIKSGEQFF. The CDR3 bases are TGTGCCAGCAGAGCTAGCGGGATTAAATCCGGGGAGCAGTTCTTC.

This chain joins TRBV19 and TRBJ2-7; tentatively, D is TRBD2 (5 bases). This CDR3 region has 14 residues. The V end lost 3 bases, the J end lost 1 base, and 10 bases lay between the germline ends. CDR1 is LNHDA, CDR2 SQIVND, per germline (reference sequence). CDR3 in amino acids: CASSISGDSYEQYF. In nucleotides, the CDR3 is TGTGCCAGTAGTATTTCCGGGGATTCCTACGAGCAGTACTTC.

The V call is TRBV10-3, the J call TRBJ2-1, with a tentative D call TRBD2 (5 bases). Germline CDR1 reads ENHRY; CDR2 reads SYGVKD. V was shortened by 0 bases and J by 10 bases, with 13 bases between the two germline ends. This CDR3 has 14 residues. The CDR3 here is CAISESRTDGEQFF. CDR3 nucleotide sequence: TGTGCCATCAGTGAGTCCCGGACTGACGGGGAGCAGTTCTTC.

The gene calls are TRBV9 and TRBJ2-2; 9 bases are a match to TRBD2. The J segment lost 8 bases and the V segment lost 1 base, leaving 0 bases of the junction unmatched. The CDR3 has 13 residues. Germline V gene lookup returns CDR1 SGDLS and CDR2 YYNGEE. The CDR3 reads CASSVLAGGELFF. Here the CDR3 DNA reads TGTGCCAGCAGCGTACTAGCGGGGGGGGAGCTGTTTTTT.

This chain's CDR3 is CASTSFWGEEGYTF. In DNA, the CDR3 is TGTGCCAGCACCTCCTTCTGGGGCGAGGAGGGCTACACCTTC. The chain uses TRBV6-6 and TRBJ1-2; a possible D gene is TRBD1 (5 bases). The CDR3 has 14 residues. Germline V lookup: CDR1 MNHNY, CDR2 SVGAGI (reference sequence). Trimming stripped 7 bases from V and 8 bases from J, with 20 bases between.

In its sample, this clonotype was seen many times. V is TRBV7-2 and J is TRBJ2-3; TRBD2 matches 11 bases. Per the germline V gene, CDR1 is SGHTA and CDR2 is FQGNSA. J was trimmed by 1 base and V by 7 bases; bases with no gene match: 1. The CDR3 is 14 amino acids. The CDR3 protein is CASKGLAGTDTQYF. The CDR3 DNA is TGTGCCAGCAAGGGACTAGCGGGCACAGATACGCAGTATTTT.

This chain joins TRBV5-1 and TRBJ2-7, with TRBD2 matching 9 bases. The germline gives CDR1 SGHRS, CDR2 YFSETQ. The length of the CDR3 is 15 residues. The ends lost 3 bases at V and 2 bases at J; junction bases unmatched: 6. CDR3 amino acids: CASSSGTSRPYEQYF. The CDR3 region has the DNA TGCGCCAGCAGCTCTGGGACTAGCCGACCCTACGAGCAGTACTTC.

The sample holds a few counts of this clonotype. CDR3 sequence reads: CSVDGGFNEQFF. The DNA of the CDR3 is TGCAGCGTTGATGGGGGTTTCAATGAGCAGTTCTTC. V and J are TRBV29-1 and TRBJ2-1, with D perhaps TRBD1 or TRBD2 (5 bases each). Per the germline V gene, CDR1 is SQVTM and CDR2 is ANQGSEA. V was clipped by 3 bases and J by 6 bases, with 9 bases between them. The CDR3 spans 12 residues.

This sequence joins TRBV5-4 and TRBJ1-1; possible D gene TRBD1, 6 bases. Germline loops: CDR1 SGHNT, CDR2 YYREEE (reference sequence). This CDR3 region has 14 residues. Trimming removed 2 bases at V and 1 base at J, with 9 bases between. This chain's CDR3 is CASSFGQPNTEAFF. CDR3 nucleotides: TGTGCCAGCAGCTTTGGACAGCCGAACACTGAAGCTTTCTTT.